The 29 T cell receptor beta chains reported below all come from one sample, sequenced in a study of blood T cell repertoires in COVID-19. Sequenced by immunoSEQ multiplex PCR; TCRdb stores in-frame clones only, minus some. In the table there are about 280,000 clones, approximately 88% of which are singletons. Material for sequencing was PBMCs or T cells enriched from blood (not recorded which). All receptors come from a woman in her 40s who had recovered from COVID-19.

This clone was seen only a few times. The genes are TRBV4-1 and TRBJ2-2, with 7 bases fitting TRBD2. With V trimmed by 5 bases and J by 5 bases, 8 bases remained unmatched. The V gene's germline CDR1 is MGHRA and CDR2 YSYEKL. The CDR3 has 15 amino acids. The CDR3 reads CASSLTSDGTGELFF. The CDR3 region has the DNA TGCGCCAGCAGCTTAACTAGCGACGGAACCGGGGAGCTGTTTTTT.

The J gene is TRBJ2-5, the V gene TRBV19; unclear D gene. The V and J ends lost 5 bases and 1 base respectively, with 8 bases between them. In germline, CDR1 is LNHDA, CDR2 SQIVND (reference sequence). The CDR3 spans 13 residues. This CDR3 is CASSRGGQETQYF. The CDR3 nucleotides read TGTGCCAGTAGTCGAGGCGGCCAAGAGACCCAGTACTTC.

The rearrangement links TRBV6-6 to TRBJ1-2; no definite D call. This CDR3 contains 16 residues. V lost 0 bases, J lost 1 base, and 12 bases lay in between. Germline V gene lookup returns CDR1 MNHNY and CDR2 SVGAGI (reference sequence). CDR3 sequence reads: CASSYSPSGINYGYTF. CDR3 coding DNA: TGTGCCAGCAGTTACTCGCCGTCCGGGATTAACTATGGCTACACCTTC.

This clone has just one count. This chain connects TRBV4-3 to TRBJ2-3; D may be TRBD2 (6 bases). Trimming took 3 bases from V and 2 from J, leaving 18 bases between them. CDR1 and CDR2 from the germline V gene are LGHNA and YSLEER. This CDR3 comprises 17 residues. This CDR3 reads CASSQKTSGTYTDTQYF. The CDR3 DNA reads TGCGCCAGCAGCCAGAAGACCTCCGGGACTTACACAGATACGCAGTATTTT.

As DNA, the CDR3 is TGCGCCAGCAGCCATGTCCGGGAAGGGCAAGAGACCCAGTACTTC. Translated: CASSHVREGQETQYF. The chain is built from TRBV5-1 and TRBJ2-5, with D possibly matching TRBD2 (5 bases). Germline V lookup: CDR1 SGHRS, CDR2 YFSETQ. The V gene lost 4 bases and the J gene lost 2 bases, with 15 bases spanning the gap. This CDR3 region has 15 residues.

This clone appeared a few times. The chain recombines TRBV11-3 with TRBJ2-2, with 7 bases identical to TRBD2. CDR3 length: 16 amino acids. Per germline, CDR1 SGHNT and CDR2 YENEEA. V lost 5 bases, J lost 3 bases, and 9 bases stayed unmatched. The CDR3 is CASSRGVATDTGELFF. DNA for the CDR3: TGTGCCAGCAGCCGGGGGGTAGCGACCGACACCGGGGAGCTGTTTTTT.

V gene TRBV2 combines with J gene TRBJ2-3; no clear D gene. V gave up 1 base and J gave up 0 bases, with 14 bases separating them. This CDR3 is 17 amino acids long. From germline, CDR1 is SNHLY and CDR2 FYNNEI. The chain's CDR3 is CASSEEALAASTDTQYF. The CDR3 nucleotides read TGTGCCAGCAGTGAAGAGGCCCTCGCGGCTAGCACAGATACGCAGTATTTT.

This clone was found once. The chain joins TRBV19 to TRBJ2-5; D may be TRBD2 (5 bases). Germline values: CDR1 LNHDA, CDR2 SQIVND (reference sequence). The CDR3 loop spans 12 amino acids. Trimming took 11 bases from V and 4 from J, leaving 14 bases between them. CDR3 in amino acids: CASGLWGETQYF. Here the CDR3 DNA reads TGTGCCTCAGGACTTTGGGGAGAGACCCAGTACTTC.

The CDR3 loop reads CASSLEGGTGTYEQYF. The CDR3 coding sequence is TGCGCCAGCAGCTTGGAAGGCGGGACAGGGACCTACGAGCAGTACTTC. This rearrangement joins TRBV5-1 to TRBJ2-7, with 9 nucleotides matching TRBD1. The trim removed 0 bases at V and 2 bases at J, leaving 6 bases unmatched. There are 16 residues in the CDR3. Germline values: CDR1 SGHRS, CDR2 YFSETQ.

The chain joins TRBV7-9 to TRBJ2-3; 9 positions match TRBD2. Germline V gene lookup returns CDR1 SEHNR and CDR2 FQNEAQ (reference sequence). The CDR3 contains 15 residues. Germline trimming cut 8 bases from V and 6 bases from J; bases unmatched to any gene: 12. CDR3 in DNA: TGTGCCAGCGCGACTAGCGGAAGGGGGGTTGATACGCAGTATTTT. Its protein is CASATSGRGVDTQYF. Together with reference TRBV7-9 and TRBJ2-3, the CDR3 gives the full variable domain: DTGVSQNPRHKITKRGQNVTFRCDPISEHNRLYWYRQTLGQGPEFLTYFQNEAQLEKSRLLSDRFSAERPKGSFSTLEIQRTEQGDSAMYLCASATSGRGVDTQYFGPGTRLTVL.

This chain links TRBV4-3 with TRBJ2-7; D possibly corresponds to TRBD1 (6 bases). Germline assignment: CDR1 LGHNA and CDR2 YSLEER. CDR3 size: 16 residues. The V and J ends lost 3 bases and 0 bases respectively, with 15 bases between them. The CDR3 nucleotides read TGCGCCAGCAGCCACGACCGTAGCAGGGGCTCCTACGAGCAGTACTTC. It translates to CASSHDRSRGSYEQYF.

The chain carries TRBV9 and TRBJ2-2, with a tentative D call TRBD2 (5 bases). V was cut by 5 bases and J by 6 bases, with 8 bases left in between. Germline V gene lookup returns CDR1 SGDLS and CDR2 YYNGEE. The CDR3 has 12 amino acids. The CDR3 sequence is CASRRRAGELFF. As DNA, the CDR3 is TGTGCCAGCAGGCGGCGGGCCGGGGAGCTGTTTTTT.

The V call is TRBV4-2, the J call TRBJ1-5; no clear D gene. This CDR3 comprises 15 residues. The germline gives CDR1 LGHNA, CDR2 YNFKEQ. The germline V and J ends were trimmed by 0 bases and 9 bases, with 15 bases remaining between them. In DNA, the CDR3 is TGTGCCAGCAGCCAAGATTTCGCGGGTGCAAGGCCCCAGCATTTT. Translating it yields CASSQDFAGARPQHF.

The V and J genes are TRBV6-2 or TRBV6-3 and TRBJ2-7, with 8 bases matching TRBD2. V trimming: 4 bases; J trimming: 6 bases; junction bases outside the gene matches: 2. The CDR3 has 12 residues. The V gene's germline CDR1 is MNHEY and CDR2 SVGEGT. In nucleotides, the CDR3 is TGTGCCAGCAGTTCTCGGGGGGGCGAGCAGTACTTC. It specifies CASSSRGGEQYF.

The chain links TRBV6-5 to TRBJ2-1; D might be TRBD2 (6 bases). Trimming took off 5 bases at V and 6 bases at J, with 8 bases between the two ends. CDR1 and CDR2 from the germline V gene are MNHEY and SVGAGI. CDR3 size: 12 residues. The DNA of the CDR3 is TGTGCCAGCAGTCGACTAGGCAATGAGCAGTTCTTC. Translation gives CASSRLGNEQFF.

V gene TRBV27 combines with J gene TRBJ1-5; the match to TRBD1 covers 10 bases. The CDR3 runs 14 residues. V shed 6 bases and J 6 bases; nucleotides not matched to a gene: 5. The germline gives CDR1 MNHEY, CDR2 SMNVEV (reference sequence). The CDR3: CASSGTGDRQPQHF. CDR3 in DNA: TGTGCCAGCAGCGGGACAGGGGATCGTCAGCCCCAGCATTTT.

This clone was detected only once. This chain joins TRBV3-1 (or the pseudogene TRBV3-2) and TRBJ2-5, with 8 bases lining up with TRBD1. The germline V gene encodes CDR1 LGHDT and CDR2 YNNKEL (reference sequence). The CDR3 runs 15 residues. V was pared by 1 base and J by 4 bases, with 5 bases of the junction left unmatched. CDR3 in amino acids: CASSQVPGTGETQYF. CDR3 sequence (DNA): TGTGCCAGCAGCCAAGTCCCAGGGACAGGAGAGACCCAGTACTTC.

This clone came up once. The chain is built from TRBV5-1 and TRBJ2-1, with 8 bases lining up with TRBD2. The CDR3 loop spans 17 amino acids. V gave up 2 bases and J gave up 0 bases; unmatched junction bases: 7. Germline V CDR1 and CDR2: SGHRS, YFSETQ. The CDR3 sequence is CASSLLSGGSSYNEQFF. For the CDR3, the DNA is TGCGCCAGCAGCTTATTAAGCGGGGGCAGCTCCTACAATGAGCAGTTCTTC.

The rearrangement links TRBV24-1 to TRBJ2-1, with 9 bases fitting TRBD1. Losses at the gene ends were 5 bases for V and 1 base for J; bases not matched to a gene: 5. The CDR3 length is 16 residues. Germline CDR1 reads KGHDR; CDR2 reads SFDVKD. CDR3 region: CATSAPDRGSYNEQFF. CDR3 coding DNA: TGTGCCACCAGTGCTCCGGACAGGGGTTCCTACAATGAGCAGTTCTTC.

This chain joins TRBV24-1 and TRBJ1-1; 9 nucleotides align to TRBD1. V shed 4 bases and J 5 bases; nucleotides not matched to a gene: 7. CDR3 size: 15 residues. Germline V lookup: CDR1 KGHDR, CDR2 SFDVKD. CDR3 in DNA: TGTGCCACCAGTGACAACAGGGGGCAGGGGACTGAAGCTTTCTTT. Its translation is CATSDNRGQGTEAFF.

The J gene is TRBJ2-6, the V gene TRBV2; perhaps TRBD1 as D (5 bases). Per the germline V gene, CDR1 is SNHLY and CDR2 is FYNNEI. The CDR3 extends over 15 amino acids. Trimming stripped 6 bases from V and 0 bases from J, with 9 bases between. As DNA, the CDR3 is TGTGCCAGCAGCAGAACAGGCTCTGGGGCCAACGTCCTGACTTTC. Encoded protein: CASSRTGSGANVLTF.

The rearrangement joins TRBV27 to TRBJ2-2; the D gene is possibly TRBD1 (6 bases). The CDR3 consists of 13 residues. The germline V gene has CDR1 MNHEY and CDR2 SMNVEV (reference sequence). Trimming pared 6 bases from V and 5 bases from J, leaving 10 bases between. The CDR3, as DNA: TGTGCCAGCAGGCTACAGGGAACCGGGGAGCTGTTTTTT. Residues: CASRLQGTGELFF.

V is TRBV7-2 and J is TRBJ1-6, with D possibly being TRBD1 (5 bases). Germline assignment: CDR1 SGHTA and CDR2 FQGNSA. CDR3 length: 14 amino acids. The V end was cut by 5 bases, the J end by 7 bases, with 12 bases between. The CDR3 loop reads CASSTRQKNSPLHF. CDR3 bases: TGTGCCAGCAGCACCAGACAGAAAAATTCACCCCTCCACTTT.

The chain is built from TRBV7-9 and TRBJ2-7, with TRBD2 as a possible D gene (5 bases). CDR3 length: 16 residues. The ends were cut back, 1 base at V and 1 base at J, with 14 bases in the middle. Looked up from germline, CDR1 is SEHNR and CDR2 is FQNEAQ (reference sequence). The CDR3 reads CASSLGSGVGSYEQYF. CDR3 nucleotides: TGTGCCAGCAGCTTAGGGTCCGGGGTAGGGTCCTACGAGCAGTACTTC.

The chain carries TRBV2 and TRBJ1-5, with D tentatively TRBD1 (6 bases). The CDR3 loop spans 13 amino acids. The germline V and J ends were trimmed by 7 bases and 7 bases, with 14 bases remaining between them. Germline CDR1 reads SNHLY; CDR2 reads FYNNEI. The CDR3 nucleotides read TGTGCCAGCACCGATGGGGGGGCACAGCCCCAGCATTTT. Translation gives CASTDGGAQPQHF.

The V call is TRBV19, the J call TRBJ1-2; D perhaps matches TRBD1 (5 bases). This CDR3 is built from 15 residues. CDR1 and CDR2 (germline): LNHDA, SQIVND (reference sequence). V dropped 4 bases and J dropped 2 bases, with 14 bases sitting between them. The CDR3 DNA follows: TGTGCCAGTAGTAAGGCAGGGCTCCAAAACTATGGCTACACCTTC. Protein sequence: CASSKAGLQNYGYTF.

This clone was observed a few times. Other DNA variants within this sample encode the same CDR3. The chain is built from TRBV28 and TRBJ2-7, with 7 bases fitting TRBD2. The CDR3 runs to 13 residues. Germline CDR1 MDHEN, CDR2 SYDVKM. Trimming cost V 6 bases and J 0 bases; bases outside gene matches: 2. The CDR3 spells CASSGGSSYEQYF. The CDR3 DNA follows: TGTGCCAGCAGCGGGGGGAGCTCCTACGAGCAGTACTTC.

The rearrangement uses TRBV7-2 and TRBJ2-1, with a possible D match to TRBD2 (5 bases). CDR1 is SGHTA, CDR2 FQGNSA, per germline. Trimming took off 1 base at V and 7 bases at J, with 8 bases between the two ends. This CDR3 is built from 13 residues. This chain's CDR3 is CASSLGWRNEQFF. The CDR3 region has the DNA TGTGCCAGCAGCTTAGGATGGAGGAATGAGCAGTTCTTC.

The chain is built from TRBV28 and TRBJ1-4; D is possibly TRBD1 (6 bases). Trimming cost V 1 base and J 3 bases, with 15 bases left between them. CDR3 length: 17 amino acids. CDR1 and CDR2 from the germline V gene are MDHEN and SYDVKM. The CDR3 loop is CASSLFLSGGPNEKLFF. CDR3 in DNA: TGTGCCAGCAGTTTATTTTTATCCGGGGGGCCTAATGAAAAACTGTTTTTT.